This passage covers 24 T cell receptor beta chains from one sample sequenced in a study of T cells after yellow fever vaccination. MiXCR, applied by TCRdb to the 5' RACE reads, yields one record per CDR3 protein. The sample lists 500,000 to 650,000 distinct CDR3 sequences, 17% occurring once. The sample here was PBMCs, taken 4 to 6 days after the first yellow fever vaccination. The source of these receptors is a man younger than 35 who received the YFV17D yellow fever vaccine.

The rearrangement joins TRBV27 to TRBJ2-3, with 9 bases lining up with TRBD2. The germline V gene has CDR1 MNHEY and CDR2 SMNVEV (reference sequence). The trim removed 5 bases at V and 1 base at J, leaving 7 bases unmatched. CDR3 length: 16 amino acids. The CDR3 loop reads CASSPLAGFGTDTQYF. The CDR3 nucleotides are TGTGCCAGCAGTCCGCTAGCGGGGTTCGGCACAGATACGCAGTATTTT.

This clonotype has just a few counts. CDR3 in DNA: TGCGCCAGCAGCCTTTACCGTTTAACAGAATCTGAGGGCTACACCTTC. Translating it yields CASSLYRLTESEGYTF. The V call is TRBV5-1, the J call TRBJ1-2; D ambiguous. CDR3 size: 16 residues. Trimming removed 4 bases at V and 8 bases at J, with 24 bases between. The V gene's germline CDR1 is SGHRS and CDR2 YFSETQ.

V and J are TRBV6-4 and TRBJ1-5, with 11 bases identical to TRBD1. The trim removed 2 bases at V and 0 bases at J, leaving 6 bases unmatched. CDR1 is MRHNA and CDR2 is SNTAGT in the germline V gene. The length of the CDR3 is 18 residues. The CDR3 nucleotides read TGTGCCAGCAGTGACGGGACAGGGGGAACCTATAGCAATCAGCCCCAGCATTTT. Amino acids: CASSDGTGGTYSNQPQHF.

With respect to this clonotype: With a much larger clone just one base away, this may be a read error. This chain uses TRBV7-9 with TRBJ2-1; no definite D call. With 6 bases removed from V and 5 bases from J, the gap between germline ends came to 2 bases. The CDR3 runs to 10 residues. CDR1 and CDR2 (germline): SEHNR, FQNEAQ (reference sequence). CDR3 bases: TGTGCCAGCAGGAACAATGAGCAGTTCTTC. Amino acids: CASRNNEQFF. The variable domain in full, with the rest retrieved from reference TRBV7-9 and TRBJ2-1, is DTGVSQNPRHKITKRGQNVTFRCDPISEHNRLYWYRQTLGQGPEFLTYFQNEAQLEKSRLLSDRFSAERPKGSFSTLEIQRTEQGDSAMYLCASRNNEQFFGPGTRLTVL.

This clonotype was found a few times. The chain joins TRBV7-2 to TRBJ2-7; no clear D gene. CDR3 length: 13 residues. With 4 bases removed from V and 3 bases from J, the gap between germline ends came to 10 bases. CDR1 and CDR2 (germline): SGHTA, FQGNSA. The DNA of the CDR3 is TGTGCCAGCAGCTCCAGACTCCACTACGAGCAGTACGTC. Its translation is CASSSRLHYEQYV.

V gene TRBV11-2 combines with J gene TRBJ2-1; D might be TRBD1 (5 bases). The CDR3 runs to 15 residues. CDR1 SGHAT and CDR2 FQNNGV come from the germline V gene. V was trimmed by 2 bases and J by 7 bases, leaving 15 bases between them. CDR3 sequence reads: CASSLPGLLANEQFF. CDR3 DNA sequence: TGTGCCAGCAGCTTACCAGGGCTTTTAGCAAATGAGCAGTTCTTC.

The chain combines TRBV4-1 with TRBJ2-7; D is possibly TRBD1 (5 bases). Trimming cost V 0 bases and J 10 bases, with 13 bases left between them. CDR1 is MGHRA and CDR2 is YSYEKL in the germline V gene. This CDR3 is 13 amino acids long. Here the CDR3 DNA reads TGCGCCAGCAGCCAAGATGGCAGGGCGGCACAGTACTTC. Protein product: CASSQDGRAAQYF.

This clonotype was observed a handful of times. The V gene is TRBV5-1, the J gene TRBJ2-5; TRBD2 might be the D (6 bases). The CDR3 covers 15 residues. CDR1 is SGHRS and CDR2 is YFSETQ in the germline V gene. With 1 base removed from V and 3 bases from J, the gap between germline ends came to 13 bases. The CDR3 DNA reads as TGCGCCAGCAGCTTGTGGGGTGGAGGGGAAGAGACCCAGTACTTC. It encodes CASSLWGGGEETQYF.

The chain joins TRBV20-1 to TRBJ1-4; D gene uncertain. Per the germline V gene, CDR1 is DFQATT and CDR2 is SNEGSKA (reference sequence). The CDR3 is 15 residues long. Trimming stripped 1 base from V and 0 bases from J, with 9 bases between. The CDR3 DNA follows: TGCAGTGCTAGAGTGGGAGGCTCAACTAATGAAAAACTGTTTTTT. Translation: CSARVGGSTNEKLFF.

The CDR3 region is CASSQDHGGMTDTQYF. The CDR3 DNA reads as TGTGCCAGCAGCCAAGATCATGGAGGGATGACAGATACGCAGTATTTT. The chain combines TRBV3-1 with TRBJ2-3, with D possibly matching TRBD2 (6 bases). From germline, CDR1 is LGHDT and CDR2 YNNKEL (reference sequence). This CDR3 is 16 amino acids long. Trimming removed 0 bases from V and 3 bases from J, with 13 bases in between.

This clonotype has a count of ten or more. The rearrangement links TRBV7-9 to TRBJ1-6, with D perhaps matching TRBD1 (5 bases). The germline CDR1 and CDR2 sequences are SEHNR and FQNEAQ (reference sequence). The V gene lost 5 bases and the J gene lost 2 bases, with 13 bases spanning the gap. The CDR3 extends over 16 amino acids. CDR3 sequence: CASSARETAYNSPLHF. The DNA for the CDR3 is TGTGCCAGCAGCGCTCGAGAGACAGCCTATAATTCACCCCTCCACTTT.

The chain links TRBV20-1 to TRBJ2-5; either TRBD1 or TRBD2 may fit D (5 bases each). Germline-derived CDR1 and CDR2 are DFQATT and SNEGSKA (reference sequence). V dropped 5 bases and J dropped 2 bases, with 15 bases sitting between them. This CDR3 spans 14 amino acids. The CDR3 protein is CSASPREGQETQYF. The CDR3 DNA sequence: TGCAGTGCTTCCCCGAGAGAGGGGCAAGAGACCCAGTACTTC.

This clonotype was detected a few times. This chain joins TRBV12-3 or TRBV12-4 and TRBJ2-5; either TRBD1 or TRBD2 may fit D (5 bases each). The CDR3 is 13 amino acids. V lost 5 bases and J 4 bases, leaving 11 bases between the germline ends. The chain's CDR3 is CASSGGFGETQYF. The CDR3 DNA follows: TGTGCCAGCAGTGGGGGTTTTGGAGAGACCCAGTACTTC.

The CDR3 DNA follows: TGTGCCAGCAGCTTAGGACCCCGGGGGTGGGAGCAGTACTTC. It translates to CASSLGPRGWEQYF. This chain links TRBV7-9 with TRBJ2-7, with D perhaps matching TRBD2 (6 bases). V was cut by 1 base and J by 7 bases, with 14 bases left in between. Looked up from germline, CDR1 is SEHNR and CDR2 is FQNEAQ (reference sequence). This CDR3 has 14 residues.

In its sample, this clonotype was seen a few times. The rearrangement links TRBV7-9 to TRBJ2-1; D remains unclear. Germline assignment: CDR1 SEHNR and CDR2 FQNEAQ (reference sequence). Trimming stripped 4 bases from V and 10 bases from J, with 11 bases between. This CDR3 contains 12 residues. The CDR3 region is CASSSIGGEQFF. The CDR3 region has the DNA TGTGCCAGCAGCTCAATCGGTGGGGAGCAGTTCTTC.

The V and J genes are TRBV7-9 and TRBJ2-6; a possible D gene is TRBD2 (6 bases). V shed 1 base and J shed 4 bases, with 11 bases lying between them. Per the germline V gene, CDR1 is SEHNR and CDR2 is FQNEAQ (reference sequence). CDR3 length equals 16 residues. DNA of the CDR3: TGTGCCAGCAGCTTAGATGCGGGGCTGGGGGCCAACGTCCTGACTTTC. It translates to CASSLDAGLGANVLTF.

This clonotype was observed a few times. The chain recombines TRBV19 with TRBJ2-2, with a tentative D call TRBD1 (5 bases). The CDR3 is 14 residues long. Trimming shortened V by 6 bases and J by 2 bases, and 10 bases separated the two germline ends. Per the germline V gene, CDR1 is LNHDA and CDR2 is SQIVND (reference sequence). The CDR3 protein is CASRTDVNTGELFF. The CDR3 nucleotides read TGTGCCAGTAGGACAGATGTTAACACCGGGGAGCTGTTTTTT.

V is TRBV6-2 or TRBV6-3 and J is TRBJ2-3; a possible D gene is TRBD1 (6 bases). V was cut by 2 bases and J by 7 bases, with 19 bases left in between. There are 16 residues in the CDR3. CDR1 is MNHEY and CDR2 is SVGEGT in the germline V gene. CDR3 bases: TGTGCCAGCAGTTACAGTATCACCGTAAGGGGGAATACGCAGTATTTT. It yields the protein CASSYSITVRGNTQYF.

The chain couples TRBV12-3 or TRBV12-4 to TRBJ1-5; no definite D call. Trimming removed 6 bases from V and 6 bases from J, with 9 bases in between. The CDR3 is 12 amino acids. The CDR3 bases are TGTGCCAGCAGCCGAATAGGTCAGCCCCAGCATTTT. Its translation: CASSRIGQPQHF.

This clonotype was seen a few times. The chain couples TRBV6-1 to TRBJ2-7; 9 bases align to TRBD1. The germline CDR1 and CDR2 sequences are MNHNS and SASEGT. After removal of 6 bases from V and 7 bases from J, the junction contained 10 bases not matched to a gene. This CDR3 is 14 amino acids long. Here the CDR3 DNA reads TGTGCCAGCAGCCCCGGGACAGGGCTGGAGGAGCAGTACTTC. This translates into CASSPGTGLEEQYF.

This clonotype has only a few counts. The chain couples TRBV7-6 to TRBJ2-5, with 13 bases that match TRBD2. CDR3 length equals 17 residues. Trimming removed 3 bases from V and 5 bases from J; junction bases left unmatched: 9. Germline lookup yields CDR1 SGHVS and CDR2 FNYEAQ. CDR3 loop: CASSFTGTSGVSETQYF. CDR3 nucleotides: TGTGCCAGCAGCTTTACAGGGACTAGCGGGGTTAGCGAGACCCAGTACTTC.

The rearrangement links TRBV12-3 or TRBV12-4 to TRBJ1-2, with 7 bases that match TRBD1. The CDR3 totals 13 residues. J was trimmed by 7 bases and V by 8 bases; bases with no gene match: 10. DNA of the CDR3: TGTGCCAGCGCTTCAACAGGGGTTCCTGGCTACACCTTC. Amino acids: CASASTGVPGYTF.

There are a few counts of this clonotype. This chain links TRBV12-3 or TRBV12-4 with TRBJ2-2; no definite D call. Between the trimmed V and J ends, which lost 0 bases and 5 bases, there was a span of 7 bases. The CDR3 has 14 residues. The CDR3: CASSLAGTTGELFF. The CDR3 region has the DNA TGTGCCAGCAGTTTAGCGGGAACAACCGGGGAGCTGTTTTTT.

This clonotype has a handful of counts. J is TRBJ1-5 and V is TRBV6-2 or TRBV6-3; D call uncertain. This CDR3 is 13 amino acids long. CDR1 and CDR2 from the germline V gene are MNHEY and SVGEGT. The ends were cut back, 2 bases at V and 4 bases at J, with 6 bases in the middle. The CDR3 nucleotides are TGTGCCAGCAGTTACGGCGTTAATCAGCCCCAGCATTTT. Amino acid sequence: CASSYGVNQPQHF.